This T cell receptor (beta chain) stems from a study of T cells after yellow fever vaccination (dated by TCRdb to about 2019). The study in broad terms: Libraries from fractions with low cell numbers were prepared with the SMART-Seq v4 Ultra Low Input RNA kit. Bulk TCR alpha and beta repertoires were sequenced longitudinally to track T-cell clones before and after primary and booster YFV17D yellow fever vaccination. Two healthy male donors made up the cohort, one aged 18 to 29 years and the other aged 30 to 40 years. Blood samples were taken at several timepoints before and after primary and secondary immunization, and bulk PBMC replicates and cell subsets were isolated.

This clonotype came up many times. Its antigen remains undetermined. The input lacks base qualities; no much larger clone sits a single base away. TCR cDNA was made using 5'RACE template switching, a step that added a universal primer site and unique molecular identifiers. Priming for cDNA synthesis came from both the TCR alpha and TCR beta constant segments. Library amplification involved two PCR steps, and the second step added sample barcodes and sequencing adapters. Sequencing of libraries was performed on Illumina HiSeq 2500 (2x100 bp) or NovaSeq (2x150 bp). The original pipeline was this. Demultiplexing of reads and collapsing into UMI consensus sequences were performed with MIGEC, and V(D)J alignment was carried out with MiXCR. Vaccine-responding clonotypes were defined with edgeR using replicate PBMC samples, requiring FDR below 0.01 and a log2 fold change above 5 up to day 15. Each bulk clonotype received a CD4 or CD8 identity based on whether the sequenced CD4 or CD8 repertoire contained that clonotype at higher abundance. Using fastp trimming at Q25 and MiXCR clonotype assembly, TCRdb reanalyzed the public sequencing data and kept in-frame beta chains. Each entry is one CDR3 protein sequence, shown with its most common DNA and genes. TCRdb, not the original authors, processed these V and J calls. Within this sample are 250,000 to 350,000 distinct CDR3 sequences, with 6.8% of them counted one time only. Jointly, the top ten make up roughly 19% of the sample.

Results and caveats for the whole study, not just this receptor: Only a couple of donors were included in the study, so the extent to which the findings can be generalized is limited. Most clones expanded after primary vaccination (around 96% of CD4 and 88% of CD8) were re-detected after the booster, suggesting that broad memory maintenance occurred. Compared with the primary T-cell response, the secondary T-cell response was weaker but faster, peaking on day 5 rather than day 15. Because abundant contaminating clonotypes from the bulk population could be contained in FACS-sorted repertoires, computational filtering was required. A small share of clonotypes was detected in both CD4 and CD8 compartments, with the overlap likely arising from convergent recombination.

The germline V gene encodes CDR1 MNHEY and CDR2 SVGAGI. V drops 3 bases and J drops 2 bases, leaving 7 bases in between. The CDR3 numbers 14 residues from cysteine through phenylalanine. Kept here is only the CDR3 DNA, which spans 42 bases and is read in frame from base 1. The meaning of the sample's treatment or condition label: live attenuated yellow fever vaccine strain. Two biological replicates of bulk PBMCs were collected at each blood-draw timepoint. A standard Ficoll-Paque protocol was used to isolate PBMCs from peripheral blood. RNA was extracted with TriZol from bulk PBMCs, CD4 and CD8 fractions, and dextramer-positive and dextramer-negative fractions.

This sample comprised PBMCs, obtained 45 days after the first yellow fever vaccination. This TCR was sampled from a man between 18 and 35 years old who received the YFV17D yellow fever vaccine. Recombination connected TRBV6-5 to TRBJ2-2; too little of a D gene remains to name it. For the CDR3, the sequence is CASSYGVNTGELFF. Read as DNA, the sequence is TGTGCCAGCAGTTATGGGGTAAACACCGGGGAGCTGTTTTTT.